This is a list of T cell receptor beta chains from one sample in a study of regulatory T cells in long-lasting Graves disease. TCRdb re-derived calls from the multiplex PCR reads in MiXCR, one entry per CDR3 protein. The sample records some 340,000 distinct CDR3 sequences, roughly 10% being singletons. The data were also submitted as part of a second study, on T cells in Graves' hyperthyroidism and ophthalmopathy.

The sample here was peripheral blood mononuclear cells (PBMCs), taken at new diagnosis, from a patient treated with antithyroid drugs. The receptor set was obtained from a woman under 30 with Graves disease. CDR3s include the opening cysteine and the closing phenylalanine or tryptophan. The order of the fields is clone size, J gene, V gene, D gene, CDR3 DNA, CDR3 protein. A D gene is named only where the DNA matches it firmly. For some rows the clone size is stated as once, few or many, or as a class when expanded; others skip it.

>NA|TRBJ2-1|TRBV15|TRBD2
TGTGCCACCAGCCGCCTAAGCGAGGGCGGGGGGACGAGCTCCTACAATGAGCAGTTCTTC
CATSRLSEGGGTSSYNEQFF
>NA|TRBJ2-7|TRBV3-2|NA
TGTGCCAGCAGCCAAGATCGTGGGAAAGCCCGAACAGACTACGAGCAGTACTTC
CASSQDRGKARTDYEQYF
>many|TRBJ2-1|TRBV24-1|NA
TGTGCCACCAGTGATTCATCGGCTAGCGAATTGGGCAATGAGCAGTTCTTC
CATSDSSASELGNEQFF
>NA|TRBJ2-1|TRBV12-3/TRBV12-4|TRBD2
TGTGCCAGCAGTCCCCCTACACTAGCGGGAGGGATGTACAATGAGCAGTTCTTC
CASSPPTLAGGMYNEQFF
>many|TRBJ1-2|TRBV28|NA
TGTGCCAGTTACCAGAAGGGGGAATATGGCTACACCTTC
CASYQKGEYGYTF
>few|TRBJ1-6|TRBV20-1|NA
TGCAGTGCTAGAGATCGAAGGGCCTTCTATAATTCACCCCTCCACTTT
CSARDRRAFYNSPLHF
>NA|TRBJ1-6|TRBV4-3|NA
TGCGCCAGCAGTCTCGCGGGACGGAATAATTCACCCCTCCACTTT
CASSLAGRNNSPLHF
>many|TRBJ2-1|TRBV5-1|TRBD2
TGCGCCAGCAGCTTGGGGCTGAGCGGGGGGGCCTTGTACAATGAGCAGTTCTTC
CASSLGLSGGALYNEQFF
>many|TRBJ2-2|TRBV11-2|TRBD1
TGTGCCAGCAGCAACAGGGGAAACACCGGGGAGCTGTTTTTT
CASSNRGNTGELFF
>many|TRBJ2-2|TRBV10-1|NA
TGCGCCAGCAGTGGCAGCAACGAAGGGAGGTTCACCGGGGAGCTGTTTTTT
CASSGSNEGRFTGELFF
>many|TRBJ1-2|TRBV5-1|NA
TGCGCCAGCAGCTTTGGGGGATCCGTGGACTATGGCTACACCTTC
CASSFGGSVDYGYTF
>many|TRBJ2-1|TRBV12-3/TRBV12-4|TRBD2
TGTGCCAGCAGCCATGTTAGCGGGGGGTACAATGAGCAGTTCTTC
CASSHVSGGYNEQFF
>NA|TRBJ2-7|TRBV29-1|TRBD2
TGCAGCGTTGAAAAGAGTTTGACTAGCGGGAAATACGAGCAGTACTTC
CSVEKSLTSGKYEQYF
>many|TRBJ2-3|TRBV18|TRBD1
TGTGCCAGCTCACCTCACAGGGGTTGGTATCCAGATACGCAGTATTTT
CASSPHRGWYPDTQYF
>few|TRBJ1-1|TRBV4-1|TRBD1
TGCGCCAGCAGCCAAGCGACAGGGTACACTGAAGCTTTCTTT
CASSQATGYTEAFF
>many|TRBJ1-1|TRBV18|NA
TGTGCCAGCTCACCCCAAGACTCTGAAGCTTTCTTT
CASSPQDSEAFF
>few|TRBJ2-1|TRBV20-1|TRBD2
TGCAGTGCTCAGAGCGGGACTAGCGGGAGTTATTACAATGAGCAGTTCTTC
CSAQSGTSGSYYNEQFF
>NA|TRBJ2-3|TRBV6-4|NA
TGTGCCAGCAGTGATTTGGTGGGGGCACCATCATATACGCAGTATTTT
CASSDLVGAPSYTQYF
>NA|TRBJ1-2|TRBV19|NA
TGTGCCAGTAGTCCCCAGGGAGCTAACTATGGCTACACCTTC
CASSPQGANYGYTF
>many|TRBJ1-5|TRBV4-2|NA
TGTGCCAGCAGCCAAGGAGCGAGACAGCCCCAGCATTTT
CASSQGARQPQHF
>NA|TRBJ2-5|TRBV6-2/TRBV6-3|NA
TGTGCCAGCAGCCAGGAGCCAGGTTGGGGGCAAGAGACCCAGTACTTC
CASSQEPGWGQETQYF
>NA|TRBJ2-3|TRBV6-2/TRBV6-3|NA
TGTGCCAGCAGTTTCACGGGACTCAGCACAGATACGCAGTATTTT
CASSFTGLSTDTQYF
>NA|TRBJ2-3|TRBV9|NA
TGTGCCAGCAGCCCACCCCCAGCAGCTAACACAGATACGCAGTATTTT
CASSPPPAANTDTQYF
>many|TRBJ2-2|TRBV30|NA
TGTGCCTGGAGTGACGGCGGGGAGCTGTTTTTT
CAWSDGGELFF
>NA|TRBJ1-2|TRBV28|NA
TGTGCCATACAGAGGGACGGCCACTATGGCTACACCTTC
CAIQRDGHYGYTF
>many|TRBJ2-7|TRBV12-3/TRBV12-4|NA
TGTGCCAGCAGTTTACGGCAGTCCTACGAGCAGTACTTC
CASSLRQSYEQYF
>many|TRBJ1-1|TRBV7-2|NA
TGTGCCAGCTCTCGCCGGGAGACGATGAACACTGAAGCTTTCTTT
CASSRRETMNTEAFF
>NA|TRBJ2-6|TRBV10-3|NA
TGTGCCATCAGTGATAAACTAACTGGGGCCAACGTCCTGACTTTC
CAISDKLTGANVLTF
>few|TRBJ1-3|TRBV18|NA
TGTGCCAGCTCACCACCGGGGAGCTCTGGAAACACCATATATTTT
CASSPPGSSGNTIYF
>many|TRBJ2-4|TRBV28|NA
TGTGCCAGCAGTTACCGGGACTTAGCCAAAAACATTCAGTACTTC
CASSYRDLAKNIQYF
>many|TRBJ2-3|TRBV7-9|NA
TGTGCCAGCAGCTTAGCGGGACCGGCCTATACGCAGTATTTT
CASSLAGPAYTQYF
>many|TRBJ2-3|TRBV5-1|TRBD2
TGCGCCAGCAGCACTGGGACTAGTCATTCCACAGATACGCAGTATTTT
CASSTGTSHSTDTQYF
>many|TRBJ2-1|TRBV2|TRBD2
TGTGCCAGCAATCCTTTTGGGGGTGGGAGGGCCTATAATGAGCAGTTCTTC
CASNPFGGGRAYNEQFF
>many|TRBJ1-3|TRBV27|NA
TGTGCCAGCAGTTTGAGGGTATTAGACCCCTCGAGTGCTGGAAACACCATATATTTT
CASSLRVLDPSSAGNTIYF
>NA|TRBJ1-5|TRBV19|TRBD1
TGTGCCAGTAGTAGACGACAGGGAGGAGATCGGCCCCAGCATTTT
CASSRRQGGDRPQHF
>many|TRBJ2-7|TRBV12-3/TRBV12-4|NA
TGTGCCAGCAGTTTGATGGCAGGGCGTACCTACGAGCAGTACTTC
CASSLMAGRTYEQYF
>few|TRBJ1-3|TRBV14|NA
TGTGCCAGCAGCCAAGATCTGGGTCCTTTAAACACCATATATTTT
CASSQDLGPLNTIYF
>many|TRBJ2-5|TRBV20-1|NA
TGCAGTGCCCAAAATGGGGCCTTAAGGGAGACCCAGTACTTC
CSAQNGALRETQYF
>NA|TRBJ2-1|TRBV7-9|NA
TGTGCCAGCAGCTTAAAGGTGTACAATGAGCAGTTCTTC
CASSLKVYNEQFF
>many|TRBJ2-1|TRBV20-1|NA
TGCAGCACTGCCGACGCTGACTGGGCCTCCTACAATGAGCAGTTCTTC
CSTADADWASYNEQFF
>many|TRBJ2-3|TRBV18|TRBD2
TGTGCCAGCGTGCCTAGCGGAGGCACAGATACGCAGTATTTT
CASVPSGGTDTQYF
>many|TRBJ1-2|TRBV13|TRBD1
TGTGCCAGCAGCCCCCCGGGACAGGGGATCGGCTACACCTTC
CASSPPGQGIGYTF
>NA|TRBJ1-1|TRBV7-6|TRBD1
TGTGCCAGCAGCTCGACGGAGGGGGCTTTGGACACTGAAGCTTTCTTT
CASSSTEGALDTEAFF
>many|TRBJ2-5|TRBV28|NA
TGTGCCAGCAGCCTACCTGACTTCCGAAGCCAAGAGACCCAGTACTTC
CASSLPDFRSQETQYF
>many|TRBJ1-2|TRBV18|TRBD1
TGTGCCAGCTCACCACCGGACAGGGGGAACTATGGCTACACCTTC
CASSPPDRGNYGYTF
>NA|TRBJ2-2|TRBV20-1|TRBD1
TGCAGTGCTAGGCCGGACAGGGGATATTACACCGGGGAGCTGTTTTTT
CSARPDRGYYTGELFF